This TCR beta chain emerged from a study of human T cells and chemical hapten exposure. Whole-study context: Application of 0.01% DPC to the upper back was done by patch test, with a reading at 6 days. Slight volume differences across pooled libraries mainly accounted for varying per-sample TCR yields. Study observations and caveats: With regard to DPC sensitization, TCRs above 1 in 1000 frequency did not change.

TCRdb ran MiXCR on the RACE reads and lists one entry per CDR3 protein. This sample carries more than 250,000 distinct CDR3 sequences, about 9% of them seen once, and the ten largest clones take around 2.5%. This clonotype was seen only a few times. Its antigen is undetermined. Time point of the sample: pre-sensitization, week 0. The treatment: therapeutic diphenylcyclopropenone sensitization with weekly scalp DPC. Before extraction, the whole blood was not fractionated, and total RNA was taken from it. V lost 6 bases, J lost 4 bases, and 5 bases stayed unmatched. The CDR3 consists of 15 residues. Germline CDR1 is SEHNR and CDR2 is FQNEAQ (reference sequence).

The sample in question was whole blood, obtained in connection with sensitization to the hapten diphenylcyclopropenone (DPC). The chain has TRBV7-9 and TRBJ2-6; 8 bases agree with TRBD1. The source of this sequence is a woman between 40 and 50 years old with alopecia areata. Some clones in this sample may be carry-over from other donors' samples. CDR3 sequence (DNA): TGTGCCAGCAGGCCGACAGGGGCCGGGGCCAACGTCCTGACTTTC. This translates into CASRPTGAGANVLTF.